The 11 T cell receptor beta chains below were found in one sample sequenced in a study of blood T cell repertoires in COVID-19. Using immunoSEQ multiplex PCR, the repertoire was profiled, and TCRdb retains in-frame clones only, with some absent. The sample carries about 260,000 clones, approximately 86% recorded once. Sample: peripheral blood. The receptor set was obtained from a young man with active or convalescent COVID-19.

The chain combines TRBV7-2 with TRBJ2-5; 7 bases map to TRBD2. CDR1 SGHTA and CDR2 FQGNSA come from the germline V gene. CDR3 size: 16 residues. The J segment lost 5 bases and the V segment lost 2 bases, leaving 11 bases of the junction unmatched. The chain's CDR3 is CASSLIGSGREETQYF. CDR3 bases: TGTGCCAGCAGCTTAATCGGTAGCGGGCGGGAGGAGACCCAGTACTTC.

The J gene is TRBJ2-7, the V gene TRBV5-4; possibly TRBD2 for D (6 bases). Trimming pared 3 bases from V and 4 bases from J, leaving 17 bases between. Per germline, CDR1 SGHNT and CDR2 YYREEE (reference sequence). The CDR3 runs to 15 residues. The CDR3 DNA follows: TGTGCCAGCAGCTCGGCGGGCGGGGCGGAGTACGAGCAGTACTTC. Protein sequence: CASSSAGGAEYEQYF. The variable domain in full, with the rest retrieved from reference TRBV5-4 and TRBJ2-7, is ETGVTQSPTHLIKTRGQQVTLRCSSQSGHNTVSWYQQALGQGPQFIFQYYREEENGRGNFPPRFSGLQFPNYSSELNVNALELDDSALYLCASSSAGGAEYEQYFGPGTRLTVT.

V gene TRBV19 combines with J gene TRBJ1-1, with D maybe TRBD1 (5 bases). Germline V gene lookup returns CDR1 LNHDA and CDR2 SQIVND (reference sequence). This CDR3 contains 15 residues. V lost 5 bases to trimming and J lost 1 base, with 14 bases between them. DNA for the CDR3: TGTGCCAGTAGTCTCGCGGACACATCGAACACTGAAGCTTTCTTT. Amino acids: CASSLADTSNTEAFF.

The CDR3 DNA is TGCAGCGCTCGGGGGGCCACAGGGACCACCGGGGAGCTGTTTTTT. As protein: CSARGATGTTGELFF. The chain has TRBV29-1 and TRBJ2-2; D might be TRBD2 (7 bases). The CDR3 sequence is 15 residues long. Trimming cost V 7 bases and J 4 bases, with 19 bases left between them. Germline CDR1 and CDR2: SQVTM and ANQGSEA.

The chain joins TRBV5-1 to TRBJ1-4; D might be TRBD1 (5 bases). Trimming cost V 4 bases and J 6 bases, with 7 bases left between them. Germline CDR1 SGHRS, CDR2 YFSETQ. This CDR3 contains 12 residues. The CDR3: CASSLTDEKLFF. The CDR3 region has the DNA TGCGCCAGCAGCCTGACAGATGAAAAACTGTTTTTT.

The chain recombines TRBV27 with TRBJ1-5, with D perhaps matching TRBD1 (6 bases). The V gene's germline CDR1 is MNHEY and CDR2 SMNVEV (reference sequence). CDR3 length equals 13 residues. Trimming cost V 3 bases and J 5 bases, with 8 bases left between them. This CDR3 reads CASSLNRDQPQHF. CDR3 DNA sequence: TGTGCCAGCAGTTTGAACAGGGATCAGCCCCAGCATTTT.

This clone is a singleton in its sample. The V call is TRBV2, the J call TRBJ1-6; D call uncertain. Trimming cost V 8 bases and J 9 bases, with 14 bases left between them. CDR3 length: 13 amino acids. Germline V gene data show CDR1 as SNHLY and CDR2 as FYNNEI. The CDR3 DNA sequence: TGTGCCAGCGGTACAGAGACCAGTTCACCCCTCCACTTT. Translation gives CASGTETSSPLHF.

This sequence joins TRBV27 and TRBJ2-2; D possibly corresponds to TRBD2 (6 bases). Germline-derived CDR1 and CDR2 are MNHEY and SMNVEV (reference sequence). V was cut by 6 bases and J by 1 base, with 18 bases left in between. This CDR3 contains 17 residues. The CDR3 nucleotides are TGTGCCAGCAGCCTCCCCTCGCGGGGCTTGAACACCGGGGAGCTGTTTTTT. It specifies CASSLPSRGLNTGELFF.

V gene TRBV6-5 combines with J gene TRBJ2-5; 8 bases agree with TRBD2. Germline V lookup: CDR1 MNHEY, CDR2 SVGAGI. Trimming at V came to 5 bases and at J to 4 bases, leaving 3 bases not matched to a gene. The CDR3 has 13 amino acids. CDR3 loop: CASSPLAVETQYF. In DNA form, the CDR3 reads TGTGCCAGCAGTCCACTAGCGGTAGAGACCCAGTACTTC.

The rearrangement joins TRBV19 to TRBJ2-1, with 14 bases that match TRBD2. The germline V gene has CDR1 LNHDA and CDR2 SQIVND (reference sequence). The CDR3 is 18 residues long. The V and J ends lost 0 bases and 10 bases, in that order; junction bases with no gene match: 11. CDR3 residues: CASSIENAGTSGRVEQFF. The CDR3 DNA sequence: TGTGCCAGTAGTATAGAAAACGCGGGGACTAGCGGGAGAGTCGAGCAGTTCTTC.

The CDR3 loop is CASSSGLSYEQYF. The DNA of the CDR3 is TGTGCCAGTAGTAGTGGCCTCTCCTACGAGCAGTACTTC. The chain carries TRBV19 and TRBJ2-7; D uncertain. CDR1 and CDR2 from the germline V gene are LNHDA and SQIVND (reference sequence). The CDR3 spans 13 residues. Trimming shortened V by 4 bases and J by 0 bases, and 7 bases separated the two germline ends.